This T cell receptor (beta chain) derives from a study of control samples from healthy donors and cancer patients. The data were produced by immunoSEQ multiplex PCR, yet TCRdb's version contains in-frame clones alone and is incomplete. Of roughly 170,000 clones in the sample, under 95% are singletons; the top ten hold 1.3% to 1.5%. The sample consisted of blood. This clonotype originated in a woman aged 18-29 years in good health.

For the CDR3, the DNA is TGTGCCAGCAGCTTGGAACAGGGCGGCGACGAGCAGTACTTC. Translating gives CASSLEQGGDEQYF. The chain employs TRBV5-4 and TRBJ2-7, with D maybe TRBD1 (6 bases). CDR1 is SGHNT and CDR2 is YYREEE in the germline V gene (reference sequence). The CDR3 is 14 residues long. Trimming cost V 0 bases and J 5 bases, with 12 bases left between them. Combining the CDR3 with reference TRBV5-4 and TRBJ2-7 gives the whole variable domain ETGVTQSPTHLIKTRGQQVTLRCSSQSGHNTVSWYQQALGQGPQFIFQYYREEENGRGNFPPRFSGLQFPNYSSELNVNALELDDSALYLCASSLEQGGDEQYFGPGTRLTVT.